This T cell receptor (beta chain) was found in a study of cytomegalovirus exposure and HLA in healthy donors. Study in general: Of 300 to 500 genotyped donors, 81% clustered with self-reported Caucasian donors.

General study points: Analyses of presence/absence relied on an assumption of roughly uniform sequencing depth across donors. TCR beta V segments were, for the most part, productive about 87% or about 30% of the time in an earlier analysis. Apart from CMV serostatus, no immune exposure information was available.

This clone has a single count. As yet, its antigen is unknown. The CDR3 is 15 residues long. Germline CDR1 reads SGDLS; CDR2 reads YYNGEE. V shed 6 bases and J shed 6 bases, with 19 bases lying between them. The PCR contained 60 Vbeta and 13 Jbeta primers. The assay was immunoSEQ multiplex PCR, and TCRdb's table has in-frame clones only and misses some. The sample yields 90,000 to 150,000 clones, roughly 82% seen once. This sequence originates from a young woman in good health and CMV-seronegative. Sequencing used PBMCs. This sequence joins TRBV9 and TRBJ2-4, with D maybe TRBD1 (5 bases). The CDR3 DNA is TGTGCCAGCACCTACTCCGACAGCATAACAAACATTCAGTACTTC. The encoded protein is CASTYSDSITNIQYF.